Listed below are T cell receptor beta chains from one sample, sequenced in a study of shared clonotypes between healthy human individuals. Profiling relied on immunoSEQ multiplex PCR, and the TCRdb table lists in-frame clones only, not all of them. The data contain 2 million to 3 million clones, approximately 93% of them singletons. The sequenced sample was naive CD4+ T cells from PBMCs. The receptors were gathered from a man aged 18 to 29 in good health. Some clones in this sample may be carry-over from other donors' samples. The CDR3 runs from the conserved cysteine through the conserved F or W. The D gene is left open where the match is weak. A clone size is listed for some rows: how often the clone was seen (once, few, many), or a class if it is expanded.

>NA|NA|TRBV10-3|TRBJ1-2
TGTGCCATCAGTGAGTCAGAAGGGACCGGCTACACCTTC
CAISESEGTGYTF
>once|TRBD2|TRBV5-1|TRBJ2-1
TGCGCCAGCAGCTTGGAGACTAGCGGCTACAATGAGCAGTTCTTC
CASSLETSGYNEQFF
>NA|TRBD1|TRBV7-3|TRBJ2-3
TGTGCCAGCAGCTTTGGGACAGGGGGCGGGGCAGATACGCAGTATTTT
CASSFGTGGGADTQYF
>NA|NA|TRBV4-2|TRBJ2-3
TGTGCCAGCTCCTCTCGTTCGGTCCGCACAGATACGCAGTATTTT
CASSSRSVRTDTQYF
>NA|TRBD1|TRBV9|TRBJ1-5
TGTGCCAGCAGCGTTACGGGACAGGTCAGGAATCAGCCCCAGCATTTT
CASSVTGQVRNQPQHF
>NA|TRBD2|TRBV5-1|TRBJ2-1
TGCGCCAGCAGCTTGGGACTAGCCGCGAATGAGCAGTTCTTC
CASSLGLAANEQFF
>NA|TRBD2|TRBV25-1|TRBJ2-1
TGTGCCAGCAGTGACCCCAGCGGGAGGGTTAGGGAGCAGTTCTTC
CASSDPSGRVREQFF
>NA|TRBD1|TRBV5-4|TRBJ2-2
TGTGCCAGCAGCTTGGGGGGACAGGGGGCCATCGGGGAGCTGTTTTTT
CASSLGGQGAIGELFF
>NA|TRBD1|TRBV18|TRBJ2-2
TGTGCCAGCTCACCACGGACAGGGCGCCCGAACACCGGGGAGCTGTTTTTT
CASSPRTGRPNTGELFF
>NA|TRBD1|TRBV7-2|TRBJ1-3
TGTGCCAGCAGCTTATACCGGACAGGCTCTGGAAACACCATATATTTT
CASSLYRTGSGNTIYF
>NA|TRBD1|TRBV7-8|TRBJ1-2
TGTGCCAGCAGCCAGCGGACAGGGGGTTTGGGCTACACCTTC
CASSQRTGGLGYTF
>NA|NA|TRBV14|TRBJ2-6
TGTGCCAGCAGCCCCCAGGCTGGGGCCAACGTCCTGACTTTC
CASSPQAGANVLTF
>NA|TRBD1|TRBV5-1|TRBJ2-2
TGCGCCAGCAGCTCGGGACAGGGGGCCGGGGAGCTGTTTTTT
CASSSGQGAGELFF
>NA|NA|TRBV6-6|TRBJ1-2
TGTGCCAGCACCTACCCAGAACGCGGCTATGGCTACACCTTC
CASTYPERGYGYTF
>NA|NA|TRBV5-4|TRBJ2-2
TGTGCCAGCAGCTTGGTAGGGCAGGGGGGAACCGGGGAGCTGTTTTTT
CASSLVGQGGTGELFF
>NA|NA|TRBV7-2|TRBJ2-7
TGTGCCAGCAGCTTAGAGTTCCCAGCCTACTACGAGCAGTACTTC
CASSLEFPAYYEQYF
>once|TRBD1|TRBV2|TRBJ1-4
TGTGCCAGCAGTGTCCCTGGGGGACAGGTCTTGGGGGAACTGTTTTTT
CASSVPGGQVLGELFF
>NA|NA|TRBV7-7|TRBJ2-3
TGTGCCAGCAGCTTAGCCCCCCCCAGCCGGGGCACAGATACGCAGTATTTT
CASSLAPPSRGTDTQYF
>NA|NA|TRBV5-1|TRBJ1-1
TGCGCCAGCAGCTTGGGGTCAGGGTTGGGGACTGAAGCTTTCTTT
CASSLGSGLGTEAFF
>NA|TRBD1|TRBV4-3|TRBJ1-4
TGCGCCAGCAGCCGAGATGATGACAGGGCAGAAAAACTGTTTTTT
CASSRDDDRAEKLFF
>NA|NA|TRBV4-3|TRBJ1-4
TGCGCCAGCAGCCAAGAACAACCCCCGGAGGATGAAAAACTGTTTTTT
CASSQEQPPEDEKLFF
>NA|TRBD1|TRBV2|TRBJ1-4
TGTGCCAGCAGTGAAAGGCAGGGGGAGAGACGGAATGAAAAACTGTTTTTT
CASSERQGERRNEKLFF
>NA|TRBD2|TRBV6-1|TRBJ2-3
TGTGCCAGCACGGGAGGGCAACGCACAGATACGCAGTATTTT
CASTGGQRTDTQYF
>NA|TRBD2|TRBV7-2|TRBJ2-1
TGTGCCAGCAATCCTGTGGGGCTAGCGGGAGGAGGGTACGATGAGCAGTTCTTC
CASNPVGLAGGGYDEQFF
>NA|NA|TRBV6-1|TRBJ1-5
TGTGCCAGCAGTGATGAAGTAGTCCAGCCCCAGCATTTT
CASSDEVVQPQHF
>once|TRBD1|TRBV28|TRBJ1-1
TGTGCCAGCAGTACCCTACGGGACAGGGGGATGAACACTGAAGCTTTCTTT
CASSTLRDRGMNTEAFF
>NA|NA|TRBV18|TRBJ2-7
TGTGCCAGCTCACCATCCCGGGTGCCCTACGAGCAGTACTTC
CASSPSRVPYEQYF
>NA|NA|TRBV10-3|TRBJ2-3
TGTGCCATCAGTGAGAGAAACGACTGGTCCATCACAGATACGCAGTATTTT
CAISERNDWSITDTQYF
>NA|TRBD2|TRBV18|TRBJ2-2
TGTGCCAGCTCACCACCAGGCGGGGGAAGGGGCACCGGGGAGCTGTTTTTT
CASSPPGGGRGTGELFF
>once|NA|TRBV28|TRBJ2-7
TGTGCCAGCAGTTTGGGGTCCAGCGACGAGCAGTACTTC
CASSLGSSDEQYF
>NA|TRBD2|TRBV4-2|TRBJ2-7
TGTGCCAGCAGCCAACAATCAGCGGGAGCCTCGATTGGGGGCTGCGAGCAGTACTTC
CASSQQSAGASIGGCEQYF
>NA|NA|TRBV9|TRBJ2-3
TGTGCCAGCAGCGTAGTGGGTCCTAGCACAGATACGCAGTATTTT
CASSVVGPSTDTQYF
>few|TRBD1|TRBV2|TRBJ1-1
TGTGCCAGCAGCGGAGGACAGGGCACTGAAGCTTTCTTT
CASSGGQGTEAFF
>NA|NA|TRBV11-2|TRBJ2-7
TGTGCCAGCAGCTTAGTCTCGGGGCGCGACGGGGGCTACGAGCAGTACTTC
CASSLVSGRDGGYEQYF
>once|TRBD1|TRBV6-5|TRBJ2-2
TGTGCCAGCAGTTACCGACAGGGTACCACCGGGGAGCTGTTTTTT
CASSYRQGTTGELFF
>NA|NA|TRBV6-1|TRBJ2-7
TGTGCCAGCATGCCAGCCTCCTACGAGCAGTACTTC
CASMPASYEQYF
>NA|NA|TRBV18|TRBJ2-7
TGTGCCAGCTCACGACAACAGAGCTCCTACGAGCAGTACTTC
CASSRQQSSYEQYF
>NA|NA|TRBV27|TRBJ2-5
TGTGCCAGCAGCCGGCCAGGCAGACAAGAGACCCAGTACTTC
CASSRPGRQETQYF
>NA|NA|TRBV2|TRBJ2-7
TGTGCCAGCAGTGATCTGTTTAAGAGGTCTTACGAGCAGTACTTC
CASSDLFKRSYEQYF
>NA|TRBD2|TRBV28|TRBJ2-7
TGTGCCAGCAGTTCCCCTGCTGGACTAGCGGACTCCTACGAGCAGTACTTC
CASSSPAGLADSYEQYF
>NA|NA|TRBV19|TRBJ1-2
TGTGCCAGTAGTCCCTCGTCGCAGTGGAACTATGGCTACACCTTC
CASSPSSQWNYGYTF
>NA|TRBD1|TRBV7-7|TRBJ2-3
TGTGCCAGCAGCTTAGGACAGGGTGCAGATACGCAGTATTTT
CASSLGQGADTQYF
>once|NA|TRBV28|TRBJ2-7
TGTGCCAGCACCTATCCCCCGAGGCACGAGCAGTACTTC
CASTYPPRHEQYF
>NA|TRBD1|TRBV11-2|TRBJ1-4
TGTGCCAGCAGCTTACGTTTTAACAGGGGTCTGGATGAAAAACTGTTTTTT
CASSLRFNRGLDEKLFF
>NA|NA|TRBV7-2|TRBJ1-2
TGTGCCAGCAGCTTAGTCCAGGGCACTAACTATGGCTACACCTTC
CASSLVQGTNYGYTF
>NA|NA|TRBV14|TRBJ1-1
TGTGCCAGCAGCCATAGATCAGGGGCCCAGAACACTGAAGCTTTCTTT
CASSHRSGAQNTEAFF
>NA|TRBD2|TRBV7-3|TRBJ2-7
TGTGCCAGCAGCTTGCTCGGCGCGGGAGGGCCGAGTGAGCAGTACTTC
CASSLLGAGGPSEQYF
>NA|NA|TRBV21-1|TRBJ2-7
TGTGCCAGCAGCAAAGGGCGGACATGGGTCCGGGAAATCGGGGGGACAGGCTACGAGCAGTACTTC
CASSKGRTWVREIGGTGYEQYF
>NA|TRBD2|TRBV5-1|TRBJ2-1
TGCGCCAGCAGCTTGAGCGGCGGGAGCTCCTACAATGAGCAGTTCTTC
CASSLSGGSSYNEQFF
>few|TRBD1|TRBV6-1|TRBJ1-1
TGTGCCAGCAGGTCGGGACAGTTGAACACTGAAGCTTTCTTT
CASRSGQLNTEAFF
>NA|TRBD1|TRBV2|TRBJ1-1
TGTGCCAGACAGAGGGGGCGCCCAGACACTGAAGCTTTCTTT
CARQRGRPDTEAFF
>once|NA|TRBV5-1|TRBJ2-1
TGCGCCAGCAGCTCCAACAGGGGAGGCGATGAGCAGTTCTTC
CASSSNRGGDEQFF
>NA|TRBD2|TRBV6-5|TRBJ2-7
TGTGCCAGCAGATCCCGACTAGCGGAAACATACGAGCAGTACTTC
CASRSRLAETYEQYF
>once|TRBD1|TRBV7-2|TRBJ2-7
TGTGCCAGCCGAAGGGACAGCCCCTACGAGCAGTACTTC
CASRRDSPYEQYF